This T cell receptor beta chain was identified during a study of cytomegalovirus exposure and HLA in healthy donors. A remark on this clone: The antigen remains undetermined.

Produced via immunoSEQ multiplex PCR; TCRdb's table is partial and in-frame only. The sample holds 150,000 to 200,000 clones, 85% seen once. Overall study results and limits: Researchers reported that a few CMV-associated chains were confirmed in vitro as CMV antigen-specific.

Trimming shortened V by 6 bases and J by 10 bases, and 19 bases separated the two germline ends. The CDR3 length is 15 residues. The germline gives CDR1 MNHEY, CDR2 SVGAGI. The TCR sequence derives from a man aged 18 to 29 in good health and CMV-seropositive. This chain connects TRBV6-5 to TRBJ1-6; unclear D gene. Sequencing input: PBMCs. CDR3 region: CASSDTKAGKSPLHF. CDR3 coding DNA: TGTGCCAGCAGCGACACCAAGGCCGGAAAATCACCCCTCCACTTT.